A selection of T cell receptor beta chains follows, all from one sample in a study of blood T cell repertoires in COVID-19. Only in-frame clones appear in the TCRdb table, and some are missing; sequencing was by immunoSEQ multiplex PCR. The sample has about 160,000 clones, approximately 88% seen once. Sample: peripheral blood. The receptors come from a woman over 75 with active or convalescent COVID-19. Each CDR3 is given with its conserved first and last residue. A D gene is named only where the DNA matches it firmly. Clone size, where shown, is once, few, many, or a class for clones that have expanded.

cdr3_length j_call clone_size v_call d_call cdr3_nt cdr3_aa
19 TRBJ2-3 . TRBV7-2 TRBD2 TGTGCCAGCAGCTTAGAGCCCCGTGGGACTAGCGGGGTGGAAGATACGCAGTATTTT CASSLEPRGTSGVEDTQYF
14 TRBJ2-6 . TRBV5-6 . TGTGCCAGCAGCCAGGGTTCTGGGGCCAACGTCCTGACTTTC CASSQGSGANVLTF
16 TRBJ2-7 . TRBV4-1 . TGCGCCAGCAGCCAATCACGGACAGCTATTTGGGGCGAGCAGTACTTC CASSQSRTAIWGEQYF
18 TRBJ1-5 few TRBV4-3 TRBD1 TGCGCCAGCAGCCAACCGGGACAGGGGGCATATAGCAATCAGCCCCAGCATTTT CASSQPGQGAYSNQPQHF
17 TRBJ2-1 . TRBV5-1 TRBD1 TGCGCCAGCAGCGCGGGACAGGGGGGACTCTCCTACAATGAGCAGTTCTTC CASSAGQGGLSYNEQFF
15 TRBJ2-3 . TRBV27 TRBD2 TGTGCCAGCAGTTCCCGTAGCGGGGGGGTAGATACGCAGTATTTT CASSSRSGGVDTQYF
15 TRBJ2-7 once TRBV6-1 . TGTGCCAGCAGTGAAAGGATGGGGGCCTCCTACGAGCAGTACTTC CASSERMGASYEQYF
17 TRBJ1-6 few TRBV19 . TGTGCCAGTAGCATCTCACAGGCGAGCTCCTATAATTCACCCCTCCACTTT CASSISQASSYNSPLHF
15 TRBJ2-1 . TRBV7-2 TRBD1 TGTGCCAGCAGCTCCCCCGGGACAGGGAGCGATGAGCAGTTCTTC CASSSPGTGSDEQFF
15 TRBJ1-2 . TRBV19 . TGTGCCAGTAATAGCGGAGGTTCGACTAACTATGGCTACACCTTC CASNSGGSTNYGYTF
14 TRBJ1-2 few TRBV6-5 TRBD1 TGTGCCAGCAGCTCCGACAGGGTCCAATCTGGCTACACCTTC CASSSDRVQSGYTF
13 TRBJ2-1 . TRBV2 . TGTGCCAGCAGGGCAGGGATCTACAATGAGCAGTTCTTC CASRAGIYNEQFF
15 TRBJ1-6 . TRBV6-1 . TGTGCCAGCAGTGAAGCGGTGGGGGCCAATTCACCCCTCCACTTT CASSEAVGANSPLHF
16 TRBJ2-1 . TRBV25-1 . TGTGCCAGCAGTGAATCCCGGGGGGCGCCCTACAATGAGCAGTTCTTC CASSESRGAPYNEQFF
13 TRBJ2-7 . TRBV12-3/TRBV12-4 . TGTGCCAGCAGTATCTCCAGGGATTACGAGCAGTACTTC CASSISRDYEQYF
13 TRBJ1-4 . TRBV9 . TGTGCCAGCAGTTTAGGACAGAATGAAAAACTGTTTTTT CASSLGQNEKLFF